This entry lists 4 T cell receptor beta chains sequenced from one sample in a study of cytomegalovirus exposure and HLA in healthy donors. Primers: 60 Vbeta forward and 13 Jbeta reverse. Libraries were prepared by immunoSEQ multiplex PCR; TCRdb keeps only in-frame clonotypes and omits some of them. The table includes 95,000 to 150,000 clones, just over 65% detected once. What was sequenced was PBMCs. These receptors all come from a man in his late teens or twenties in good health and CMV-seronegative.

The chain combines TRBV30 with TRBJ1-6; a possible D gene is TRBD1 (6 bases). Trimming took 1 base from V and 2 from J, leaving 12 bases between them. This CDR3 has 16 residues. Germline V CDR1 and CDR2: GTSNPN, SVGIG (reference sequence). CDR3 nucleotide sequence: TGTGCCTGGAGTGCACCCAGGGGAGCCTATAATTCACCCCTCCACTTT. It specifies CAWSAPRGAYNSPLHF.

The chain carries TRBV23-1 and TRBJ1-1; D is perhaps TRBD1 (5 bases). TRBV23-1 is an open reading frame whose function is uncertain. The CDR3 totals 14 residues. The V end lost 4 bases, the J end lost 5 bases, and 14 bases lay between the germline ends. DNA of the CDR3: TGCGCCAGCAGTCTAATCAGGGTTGGGACTGAAGCTTTCTTT. This gives the protein CASSLIRVGTEAFF.

V gene TRBV4-1 combines with J gene TRBJ1-2; 10 bases line up with TRBD1. The CDR3 length is 16 residues. Germline CDR1 and CDR2: MGHRA and YSYEKL. V lost 3 bases and J lost 2; bases outside the gene matches: 6. DNA of the CDR3: TGCGCCAGCAGCCACGAGGGACAGGGGCGGAACTATGGCTACACCTTC. Its translation is CASSHEGQGRNYGYTF.

This clone was seen only a few times. This chain uses TRBV29-1 with TRBJ2-6; tentative D call: TRBD2 (6 bases). V was shortened by 5 bases and J by 3 bases, with 14 bases between the two germline ends. This CDR3 is built from 15 residues. Germline V lookup: CDR1 SQVTM, CDR2 ANQGSEA. DNA for the CDR3: TGCAGCGTTCAATCTCGGGACTTTGGGGCCAACGTCCTGACTTTC. It yields the protein CSVQSRDFGANVLTF.